The clone carrying this TCR beta chain showed up many times. The entry originates in a study of Graves' ophthalmopathy and Graves' hyperthyroidism. The CDR3 runs to 17 residues. V was trimmed by 2 bases and J by 2 bases, leaving 17 bases between them. Germline CDR1 and CDR2: SGHKS and YYEKEE (reference sequence). Investigators amplified TCR beta CDR3 regions from RNA transcripts. RT-PCR with HTBI primers came first, then second-round multiplex PCR. MiXCR, applied by TCRdb to the multiplex PCR reads, yields one record per CDR3 protein. The sample lists about 590,000 distinct CDR3 sequences, roughly 40% seen once, with about 4.2% in the top ten.

The TCR comes from an adult man with Graves' hyperthyroidism. This chain uses TRBV5-5 with TRBJ1-5, with a tentative D call TRBD1 (5 bases). The specimen sequenced was peripheral blood or thyroid tissue (not recorded which). This CDR3 is CASSFVGGHGGNQPQHF. DNA of the CDR3: TGTGCCAGCAGCTTTGTGGGTGGACACGGAGGCAATCAGCCCCAGCATTTT.